Shown below are 19 T cell receptor beta chains from a single sample sequenced in a study of T-cell memory formation after mild COVID-19. TCRdb re-derived calls from the 5' RACE reads in MiXCR, one entry per CDR3 protein. The data show approximately 270,000 distinct CDR3 sequences, with 15% to 20% seen just once and 20% to 25% held by the top ten. Input material: PBMCs or a T cell subset sorted from them (not recorded which). Source of these receptors: a man aged 18 to 30 who had mild COVID-19 (a few samples of this study predate the infection). Cell type and time point are not known.

The genes are TRBV7-9 and TRBJ1-6; D unclear. The V and J ends lost 6 bases and 0 bases respectively, with 12 bases between them. Germline V gene data show CDR1 as SEHNR and CDR2 as FQNEAQ (reference sequence). The CDR3 has 16 amino acids. The CDR3 loop reads CASRITRISYNSPLHF. The CDR3 nucleotides read TGTGCCAGCAGGATTACCAGGATCTCCTATAATTCACCCCTCCACTTT.

This clonotype was counted only a few times. The V gene is TRBV18, the J gene TRBJ1-2, with TRBD1 matching 7 bases. Germline trimming cut 3 bases from V and 3 bases from J; bases unmatched to any gene: 4. The CDR3 contains 14 residues. The germline gives CDR1 KGHSH, CDR2 LQKENI. CDR3 region: CASSPTGQDYGYTF. CDR3 bases: TGTGCCAGCTCACCGACAGGGCAGGACTATGGCTACACCTTC.

The chain combines TRBV15 with TRBJ1-5; D call uncertain. CDR3 length equals 15 residues. V lost 0 bases and J lost 5, with 11 bases in between. Germline V gene lookup returns CDR1 LNHNV and CDR2 YYDKDF (reference sequence). CDR3 residues: CATSRDRGPDQPQHF. The CDR3 DNA reads TGTGCCACCAGCAGAGATCGCGGTCCAGATCAGCCCCAGCATTTT.

The V and J genes are TRBV11-1 and TRBJ2-1, with 7 nucleotides matching TRBD1. CDR3 length: 14 residues. Germline values: CDR1 SGHAT, CDR2 FQDESV (reference sequence). Unmatched junction bases numbered 9, after V lost 5 bases and J lost 8 bases. The CDR3 region is CASSNQGVGDEQFF. CDR3 nucleotide sequence: TGTGCCAGCAGCAACCAGGGGGTTGGCGATGAGCAGTTCTTC.

In this sample, this clonotype turned up once. CDR3 region: CASSQDRRRGLETQYF. CDR3 nucleotide sequence: TGCGCCAGCAGCCAAGATCGGAGGCGTGGCCTGGAGACCCAGTACTTC. The V and J genes are TRBV4-3 and TRBJ2-5; D might be TRBD2 (5 bases). This CDR3 has 16 amino acids. Germline assignment: CDR1 LGHNA and CDR2 YSLEER. Trimming shortened V by 0 bases and J by 5 bases, and 16 bases separated the two germline ends.

This clonotype was found many times. This chain uses TRBV6-5 with TRBJ1-1; D is possibly TRBD1 (6 bases). The CDR3 is 13 amino acids. Germline assignment: CDR1 MNHEY and CDR2 SVGAGI. Trimming removed 6 bases at V and 4 bases at J, with 12 bases between. CDR3: CASRKGGSTEAFF. For the CDR3, the DNA is TGTGCCAGCAGAAAGGGGGGGAGCACTGAAGCTTTCTTT.

The table lists this clonotype with many counts. V gene TRBV11-2 combines with J gene TRBJ1-5; D is ambiguous. CDR3 length equals 14 residues. In germline, CDR1 is SGHAT, CDR2 FQNNGV. Between the trimmed V and J ends, which lost 1 base and 2 bases, there was a span of 6 bases. CDR3: CASSLVSGNQPQHF. The CDR3 coding sequence is TGTGCCAGCAGCTTAGTCTCTGGCAATCAGCCCCAGCATTTT.

This clonotype occurred a few times. The chain combines TRBV20-1 with TRBJ2-7; either TRBD1 or TRBD2 may fit D (6 bases each). The CDR3 is made up of 13 amino acids. The ends were cut back, 6 bases at V and 7 bases at J, with 19 bases in the middle. Germline values: CDR1 DFQATT, CDR2 SNEGSKA (reference sequence). CDR3 bases: TGCAGTGCGAAAGGGGGGCCCCTTGGGGAGCAGTACGTC. As protein: CSAKGGPLGEQYV.

This clonotype was found many times. The chain employs TRBV7-9 and TRBJ2-1; no firm D call. Trimming took off 5 bases at V and 15 bases at J, with 17 bases between the two ends. Germline V gene data show CDR1 as SEHNR and CDR2 as FQNEAQ (reference sequence). The CDR3 is 12 amino acids. CDR3 amino acids: CASSLTPQTWFF. CDR3 nucleotide sequence: TGTGCCAGCAGCCTTACCCCGCAGACCTGGTTCTTC.

The V and J genes are TRBV12-5 and TRBJ2-3; a weak D match, TRBD1 (5 bases). Per germline, CDR1 LGHNT and CDR2 FRNRAP. The CDR3 sequence is 11 residues long. The V gene lost 6 bases and the J gene lost 4 bases, with 5 bases spanning the gap. The CDR3 bases are TGTGCTAGTGGGACAGCAGATACGCAGTATTTT. Protein product: CASGTADTQYF.

This clonotype was observed a few times. The rearrangement joins TRBV7-8 to TRBJ2-7; D possibly uses TRBD1 or TRBD2 (6 bases each). The CDR3 covers 14 residues. Trimming left V 1 base short and J 2 bases short, with 9 bases between. Germline V CDR1 and CDR2: SGHVS, FQNEAQ. The CDR3 DNA follows: TGTGCCAGCAGCTTAGAGGGGGGCACCTACGAGCAGTACTTC. It is translated as CASSLEGGTYEQYF.

This chain connects TRBV20-1 to TRBJ1-1; D call uncertain. The CDR3 covers 14 residues. Germline CDR1 DFQATT, CDR2 SNEGSKA (reference sequence). The V gene lost 0 bases and the J gene lost 0 bases, with 8 bases spanning the gap. The CDR3 nucleotides read TGCAGTGCTAGAGATCCAGGAGTGAACACTGAAGCTTTCTTT. Amino acid sequence: CSARDPGVNTEAFF.

This clonotype was seen only a few times. The chain combines TRBV21-1 with TRBJ1-1. TRBV21-1 is a pseudogene. The CDR3 runs 11 residues. The CDR3 loop is CASSIRDGAFF. The CDR3 coding sequence is TGTGCCAGCAGCATCCGCGACGGAGCTTTCTTT.

This chain connects TRBV20-1 to TRBJ2-2; D is unresolved. The V gene's germline CDR1 is DFQATT and CDR2 SNEGSKA (reference sequence). The CDR3 is 12 residues long. Trimming removed 7 bases at V and 6 bases at J, with 12 bases between. In DNA, the CDR3 is TGCAGTGTCCTGGGATTTTCCGGGGAGCTGTTTTTT. Protein sequence: CSVLGFSGELFF.

The chain joins TRBV27 to TRBJ2-3, with 10 bases that match TRBD1. The CDR3 runs to 15 residues. V was pared by 4 bases and J by 3 bases, with 4 bases of the junction left unmatched. Germline assignment: CDR1 MNHEY and CDR2 SMNVEV (reference sequence). The CDR3 protein is CASSSRTGGTDTQYF. In DNA, the CDR3 is TGTGCCAGCAGTTCCAGGACAGGGGGGACAGATACGCAGTATTTT.

Here the CDR3 reads CASSYADHTDTQYF. Written as DNA, the CDR3 is TGTGCCAGCAGTTATGCGGACCACACAGATACGCAGTATTTT. The chain is built from TRBV6-2 or TRBV6-3 and TRBJ2-3; the D is unclear. The length of the CDR3 is 14 residues. CDR1 and CDR2 (germline): MNHEY, SVGEGT. The V end was cut by 3 bases, the J end by 2 bases, with 9 bases between.

The chain couples TRBV4-1 to TRBJ2-5, with 7 positions matching TRBD2. The CDR3 is 15 amino acids. Germline lookup yields CDR1 MGHRA and CDR2 YSYEKL. V was clipped by 0 bases and J by 7 bases; unmatched bases: 8. Here the CDR3 reads CASSQDLGREGTQYF. CDR3 nucleotides: TGCGCCAGCAGCCAAGATCTGGGAAGGGAGGGGACCCAGTACTTC.

V is TRBV30 and J is TRBJ1-2; D gene ambiguous. The CDR3 spans 12 residues. Germline CDR1 GTSNPN, CDR2 SVGIG (reference sequence). Trimming removed 2 bases from V and 12 bases from J, with 16 bases in between. In DNA, the CDR3 is TGTGCCTGGAGTTCAACCGGGGTAAAAGACACCTTC. Amino acid sequence: CAWSSTGVKDTF.

The chain is built from TRBV12-3 or TRBV12-4 and TRBJ2-1; unclear D gene. V dropped 2 bases and J dropped 1 base, with 6 bases sitting between them. There are 14 residues in the CDR3. In DNA form, the CDR3 reads TGTGCCAGCAGTTTAACAGTGTCCTACAATGAGCAGTTCTTC. The encoded protein is CASSLTVSYNEQFF.